The TCR beta chain described here comes from a study of beta chain features in type 1 diabetes listed by TCRdb under 2018. Context from the whole study: Mean age, gender distribution, total cell number and subset yield were not different between patients and healthy donors. A total of approximately 100 million sorted cells were examined across all samples, and the number of cells per subset was strongly correlated with RNA yield. The study compared TCRB repertoires of sorted circulating CD4+ T cell subsets between recently diagnosed type 1 diabetes patients and matched healthy donors. Naive and central memory subsets were obtained from all 28 donors, but regulatory and stem cell-like memory subsets were isolated from only 8 patients and 8 healthy donors.

As concerns this clone: Its antigen remains unidentified. No much larger clone exists at a distance of one base, and base qualities are not known.

Study-wide conclusions, independent of this receptor: Only small numbers of individuals were included in the HLA sub-analyses, which left unresolved whether HLA type had any influence on TCRB rearrangement. Type 1 diabetes patients showed a moderate but significant shortening of TCRB CDR3 length in all four CD4+ subsets. Naive, central memory and regulatory TCRB repertoires appeared to be more similar among patients than among healthy donors. Because cDNA was sequenced instead of genomic DNA, activated cells with high expression could be over-represented, although the groups did not differ in activation or CD3 levels. At VDJ recombination sites, type 1 diabetes patients had fewer insertions and more deleted nucleotides, which implies abnormalities in thymic rearrangement. Shorter templates might be favored by PCR, yet because patient and control samples were amplified and corrected together, any such skew would affect both groups equally.

The High Capacity cDNA Reverse Transcription Kit was used to reverse transcribe all of the isolated RNA, meaning that expressed TCRB transcripts were what got sequenced. Deep immunoSEQ sequencing was applied to naive, central memory and regulatory T cell samples, giving an average of roughly 3.5 million total reads per sample. Sorted cells were lysed in RLT buffer, and RNA was extracted using DNase-treated RNeasy Micro or Mini kits according to cell number. Each cell subset was processed separately to prevent cross-contamination, with patient and healthy donor samples processed together. The immunoSEQ multiplex PCR was used to amplify TCRB sequences from cDNA, generating 87-bp fragments that spanned the CDR3 region. The amplicons were sequenced using the Illumina HiSeq platform. As for how the authors treated the data: Synthetic template baselines were used to correct PCR bias computationally, reads within Hamming distance 2 were collapsed together, and singletons that could not be merged were discarded. Reads were aligned against IMGT so that V, D and J genes, CDR3 length and insertions or deletions at six rearrangement sites could be assigned. Within each subset, clonotype counts were normalized to sorted cell number, and only after that were true diversity and Gini coefficients computed with the tcR R package. The overlap coefficient, calculated on TCRB nucleotide sequences, was used to measure repertoire sharing. Out-of-frame TCRB sequences from naive cells were analyzed as a proxy for the pre-selection repertoire. Sourced from immuneACCESS, this table was stored by TCRdb with only in-frame sequences that have V and J called. A share of the clones is absent; for the studies checked, an unresolved V gene accounts for under half, and the remainder has no known explanation. The V and J calls and the clone size are those of that table, but D and trimming were determined from the DNA. A total of hundreds of thousands of clones appear in this sample, roughly 30% of them only once. Clones ranked in the top ten supply 0.05% to 0.065% of the sample.

Each donor gave one peripheral blood draw, approximately 120 mL on average, collected into heparinised tubes. A BD FACSAria II was used to sort naive, central memory, regulatory and stem cell-like memory CD4+ T cells with a panel that included CD45RO, CCR7, CD25, CD127, CD95 and CD27. Purity was above 95% for every sorted population. PBMCs were isolated right away by Lymphoprep density gradient centrifugation and were stained directly, without culture. So that batch effects would be minimized, each experiment stained and sorted samples in pairs, pairing one healthy donor with one patient. Sequencing was carried out using naive CD4+ T cells from blood. The cell subset or site label of this sample denotes: true naive CD4+ T cells. The receptor comes from a man between 18 and 29 years old in good health.

The sequence in DNA is TGTGCCAGTAGTATAGTTCGCGGCGGTGGGGACCACAATGAGCAGTTCTTC. Its protein is CASSIVRGGGDHNEQFF. The chain links TRBV19 with TRBJ2-1, with the D call perhaps TRBD1 or TRBD2, as 5 bases match in each case. CDR1 LNHDA and CDR2 SQIVND are derived from the germline V gene (reference sequence). V drops 1 base and J drops 5 bases, leaving 18 bases in between. The CDR3 has 17 amino acids, counting the end cysteine and phenylalanine. Here the CDR3 DNA is all that survives: 51 bases in frame from base 1.